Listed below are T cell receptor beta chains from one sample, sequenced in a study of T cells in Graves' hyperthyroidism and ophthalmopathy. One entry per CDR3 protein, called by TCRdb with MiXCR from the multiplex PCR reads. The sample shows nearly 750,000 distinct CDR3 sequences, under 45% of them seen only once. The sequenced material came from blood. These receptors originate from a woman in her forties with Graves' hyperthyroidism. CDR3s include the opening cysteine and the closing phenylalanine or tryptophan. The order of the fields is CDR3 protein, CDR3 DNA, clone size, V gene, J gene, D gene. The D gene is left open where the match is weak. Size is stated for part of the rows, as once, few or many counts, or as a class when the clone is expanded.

CASSRVYAPNEKLFF	TGTGCCAGCAGCCGCGTGTATGCCCCTAATGAAAAACTGTTTTTT	few	TRBV6-5	TRBJ1-4	-
CAITASGSRYEQYF	TGTGCCATCACGGCCTCAGGTTCCCGCTACGAGCAGTACTTC	many	TRBV10-3	TRBJ2-7	-
CASSFGTGGGNYEQYF	TGTGCCAGCAGTTTTGGCACTGGCGGGGGAAATTACGAGCAGTACTTC	-	TRBV12-3/TRBV12-4	TRBJ2-7	TRBD2
CAISSANSPLHF	TGTGCCATCAGTAGTGCCAATTCACCCCTCCACTTT	many	TRBV10-3	TRBJ1-6	-
CASGLPGQGNTF	TGTGCCAGTGGGCTTCCGGGACAGGGTAACACCTTC	few	TRBV19	TRBJ1-2	TRBD1
CASSVRDRGRRELFF	TGTGCCAGCAGTGTCCGGGACAGGGGGCGCAGGGAACTGTTTTTT	-	TRBV25-1	TRBJ1-4	TRBD1
CATEPAGRNSPLHF	TGTGCCACCGAGCCGGCAGGGCGGAATTCACCCCTCCACTTT	-	TRBV6-5	TRBJ1-6	-
CASNPTGAENTEAFF	TGTGCCAGTAACCCGACAGGGGCCGAGAACACTGAAGCTTTCTTT	few	TRBV19	TRBJ1-1	TRBD1
CASSPTDFQPQHF	TGTGCCAGCAGCCCGACTGACTTTCAGCCCCAGCATTTT	many	TRBV7-9	TRBJ1-5	-
CASGLMDYGYTF	TGTGCTAGTGGTTTGATGGACTATGGCTACACCTTC	many	TRBV12-5	TRBJ1-2	-
CAISAVRGESTEAFF	TGTGCCATCAGTGCCGTGAGAGGGGAGAGCACTGAAGCTTTCTTT	-	TRBV10-3	TRBJ1-1	-
CASSLTSLAGADEQFF	TGTGCCAGCAGCTTAACGAGTCTAGCGGGGGCTGATGAGCAGTTCTTC	-	TRBV7-2	TRBJ2-1	TRBD2
CASRPGQWGTEAFF	TGTGCCAGCAGGCCGGGACAGTGGGGCACTGAAGCTTTCTTT	few	TRBV27	TRBJ1-1	TRBD1
CATKGDRESSGANVLTF	TGCGCCACCAAGGGCGACAGGGAAAGCTCTGGGGCCAACGTCCTGACTTTC	many	TRBV10-2	TRBJ2-6	TRBD1
CASSPDPHTDTQYF	TGTGCCAGCAGCCCTGATCCCCACACAGATACGCAGTATTTT	-	TRBV7-7	TRBJ2-3	-
CASSLWRGEQYF	TGTGCCAGCAGCTTATGGCGGGGCGAGCAGTACTTC	many	TRBV7-2	TRBJ2-7	-
CATSGTTLANEQFF	TGTGCCACCTCCGGGACTACCCTTGCCAATGAGCAGTTCTTC	once	TRBV10-3	TRBJ2-1	TRBD2
CASSQDRAGLGYGYTF	TGCGCCAGCAGCCAAGATCGAGCAGGGCTAGGCTATGGCTACACCTTC	few	TRBV4-3	TRBJ1-2	-
CASSNAPQGAAYGYTF	TGTGCCAGCAGTAACGCCCCTCAGGGGGCCGCCTATGGCTACACCTTC	-	TRBV6-5	TRBJ1-2	TRBD1
CASSLSGRTNEKLFF	TGCGCCAGCAGCTTAAGTGGCAGAACTAATGAAAAACTGTTTTTT	-	TRBV5-1	TRBJ1-4	-
CASSYRGQADYEQYF	TGTGCCAGCAGCTACCGGGGCCAGGCAGACTACGAGCAGTACTTC	-	TRBV11-2	TRBJ2-7	-
CASSDLTSGRRVETQYF	TGTGCCAGCAGCGACCTAACTAGCGGGAGACGGGTAGAGACCCAGTACTTC	-	TRBV11-2	TRBJ2-5	TRBD2
CASSRSSEKLFF	TGCGCCAGCAGCCGGAGTAGTGAAAAACTGTTTTTT	-	TRBV4-3	TRBJ1-4	-